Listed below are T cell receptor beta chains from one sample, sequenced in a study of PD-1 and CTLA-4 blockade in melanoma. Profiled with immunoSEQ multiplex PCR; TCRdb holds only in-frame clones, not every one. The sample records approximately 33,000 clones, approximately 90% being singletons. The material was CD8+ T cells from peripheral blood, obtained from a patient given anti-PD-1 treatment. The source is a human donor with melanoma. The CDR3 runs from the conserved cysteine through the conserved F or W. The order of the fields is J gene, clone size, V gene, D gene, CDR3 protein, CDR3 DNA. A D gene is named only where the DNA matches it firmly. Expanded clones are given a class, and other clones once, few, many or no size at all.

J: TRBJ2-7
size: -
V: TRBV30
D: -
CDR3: CAWSTNSYEQYF
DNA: TGTGCCTGGAGTACCAATAGCTACGAGCAGTACTTC

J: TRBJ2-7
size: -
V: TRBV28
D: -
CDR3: CASSPRTRLTYEQYF
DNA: TGTGCCAGCAGTCCCCGGACAAGACTGACCTACGAGCAGTACTTC

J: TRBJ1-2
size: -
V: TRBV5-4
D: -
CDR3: CASSLAQGVNGYTF
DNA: TGTGCCAGCAGCTTGGCGCAGGGTGTGAATGGCTACACCTTC

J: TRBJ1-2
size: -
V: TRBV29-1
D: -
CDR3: CSANSGAGSSYGYTF
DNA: TGCAGCGCTAACTCCGGTGCAGGGAGTAGCTATGGCTACACCTTC

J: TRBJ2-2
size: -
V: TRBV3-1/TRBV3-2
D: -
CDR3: CASSQLIGGFTGELFF
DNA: TGTGCCAGCAGCCAATTAATTGGGGGGTTCACCGGGGAGCTGTTTTTT

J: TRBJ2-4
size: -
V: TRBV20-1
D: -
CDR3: CSAGVYIQYF
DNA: TGCAGTGCTGGGGTTTATATTCAGTACTTC

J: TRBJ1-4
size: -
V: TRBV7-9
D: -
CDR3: CASSTTTALTNEKLFF
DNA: TGTGCCAGCAGCACCACGACAGCGTTGACTAATGAAAAACTGTTTTTT

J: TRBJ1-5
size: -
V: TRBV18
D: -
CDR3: CASRDSEYQPQHF
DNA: TGTGCCAGCCGTGACAGTGAATATCAGCCCCAGCATTTT

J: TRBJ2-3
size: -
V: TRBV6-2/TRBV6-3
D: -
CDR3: CASSYRNAAPTDTQYF
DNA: TGTGCCAGCAGTTACCGGAACGCTGCACCCACAGATACGCAGTATTTT

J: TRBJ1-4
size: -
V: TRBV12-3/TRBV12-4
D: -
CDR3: CASSLRANEKLFF
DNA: TGTGCCAGTAGCCTTAGGGCTAATGAAAAACTGTTTTTT

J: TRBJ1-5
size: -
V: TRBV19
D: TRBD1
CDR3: CASTRRGSDSNQPQHF
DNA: TGTGCCAGTACTCGCAGGGGGAGCGATAGCAATCAGCCCCAGCATTTT

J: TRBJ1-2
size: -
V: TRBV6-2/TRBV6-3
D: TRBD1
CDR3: CASSFTGGIVYGYTF
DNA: TGTGCCAGCAGTTTCACAGGGGGTATAGTCTATGGCTACACCTTC

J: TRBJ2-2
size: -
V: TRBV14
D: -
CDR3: CASSQDLLTGTGELFF
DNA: TGTGCCAGCAGCCAAGATCTCCTCACGGGGACCGGGGAGCTGTTTTTT

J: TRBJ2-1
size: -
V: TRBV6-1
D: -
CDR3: CASSERDNEQFF
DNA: TGTGCCAGCAGTGAACGGGACAATGAGCAGTTCTTC

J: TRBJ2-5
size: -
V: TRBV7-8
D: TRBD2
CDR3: CASSLTEVGGGRARETQYF
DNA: TGTGCCAGCAGCTTAACTGAAGTCGGCGGCGGGAGGGCCCGAGAGACCCAGTACTTC

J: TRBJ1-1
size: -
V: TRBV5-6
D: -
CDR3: CASSSITGYNADTEAFF
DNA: TGTGCCAGCAGCTCTATTACAGGGTATAACGCGGACACTGAAGCTTTCTTT

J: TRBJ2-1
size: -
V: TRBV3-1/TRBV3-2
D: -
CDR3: CASSQQDNEQFF
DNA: TGTGCCAGCAGCCAACAGGACAATGAGCAGTTCTTC

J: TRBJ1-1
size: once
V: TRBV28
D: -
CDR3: CASSPPVSRVNTEAFF
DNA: TGTGCCAGCAGCCCCCCCGTTTCAAGAGTGAACACTGAAGCTTTCTTT

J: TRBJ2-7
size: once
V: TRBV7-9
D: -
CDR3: CASSLVGGNNEQYF
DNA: TGTGCCAGCAGCTTAGTTGGGGGGAACAACGAGCAGTACTTC

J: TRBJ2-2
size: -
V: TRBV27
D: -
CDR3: CASTPGYNTGELFF
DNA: TGTGCCAGCACCCCCGGCTACAACACCGGGGAGCTGTTTTTT

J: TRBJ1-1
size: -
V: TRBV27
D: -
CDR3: CASSLSIATEAFF
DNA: TGTGCCAGCAGTTTATCTATTGCCACTGAAGCTTTCTTT

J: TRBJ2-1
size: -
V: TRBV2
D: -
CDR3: CASTPGTYNEQFF
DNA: TGTGCCAGCACTCCCGGAACCTACAATGAGCAGTTCTTC

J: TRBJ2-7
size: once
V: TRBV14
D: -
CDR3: CASSQETGTYEQYF
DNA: TGTGCCAGCAGCCAAGAAACAGGGACCTACGAGCAGTACTTC

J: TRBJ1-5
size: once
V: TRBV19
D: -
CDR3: CASSIERSSGPQHF
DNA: TGTGCCAGTAGTATAGAGAGGTCGTCGGGGCCCCAGCATTTT

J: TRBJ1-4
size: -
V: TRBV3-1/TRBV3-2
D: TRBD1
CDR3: CASSQEPGQGVLLMKKLFF
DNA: TGTGCCAGCAGCCAAGAACCGGGACAGGGGGTGTTATTAATGAAAAAACTGTTTTTT

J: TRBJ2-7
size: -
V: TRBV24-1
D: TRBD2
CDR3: CATSVPGGGEQYF
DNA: TGTGCCACCAGTGTCCCGGGAGGGGGAGAGCAGTACTTC

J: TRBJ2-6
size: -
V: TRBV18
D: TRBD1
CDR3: CASSITGDSRANVLTF
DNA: TGTGCCAGCTCAATAACTGGGGACAGTCGGGCCAACGTCCTGACTTTC

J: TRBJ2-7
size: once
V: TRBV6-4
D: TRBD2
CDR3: CARDLGSAGGYEQYF
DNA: TGTGCCAGGGACTTAGGTTCAGCGGGAGGGTACGAGCAGTACTTC

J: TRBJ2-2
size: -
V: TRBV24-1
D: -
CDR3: CATGGGSRTGELFF
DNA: TGTGCCACCGGAGGTGGATCTCGTACCGGGGAGCTGTTTTTT

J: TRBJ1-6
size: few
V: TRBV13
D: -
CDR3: CASRVRGSYNSPLHF
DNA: TGTGCCAGCAGGGTGAGGGGCTCCTATAATTCACCCCTCCACTTT

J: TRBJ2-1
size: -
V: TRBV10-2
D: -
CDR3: CASTFRETNEQFF
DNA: TGCGCCAGCACTTTCAGGGAGACCAATGAGCAGTTCTTC

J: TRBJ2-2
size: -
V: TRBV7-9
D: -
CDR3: CASSLALGTGELFF
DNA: TGTGCCAGCAGCTTAGCGCTCGGCACCGGGGAGCTGTTTTTT

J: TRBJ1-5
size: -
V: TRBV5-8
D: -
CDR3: CASSLGGDQPQHF
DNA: TGTGCCAGCAGCTTGGGGGGGGATCAGCCCCAGCATTTT

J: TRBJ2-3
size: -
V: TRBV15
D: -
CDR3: CATSRASTDTQYF
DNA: TGTGCCACCAGCAGAGCCTCCACAGATACGCAGTATTTT

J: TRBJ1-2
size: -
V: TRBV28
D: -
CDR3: CASSFGQLNYGYTF
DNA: TGTGCCAGCAGTTTCGGACAGTTGAACTATGGCTACACCTTC

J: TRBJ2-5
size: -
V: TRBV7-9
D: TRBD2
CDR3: CASSFFREGPQETQYF
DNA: TGTGCCAGCAGCTTTTTCCGGGAGGGCCCCCAAGAGACCCAGTACTTC

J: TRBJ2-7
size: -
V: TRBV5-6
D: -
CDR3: CASSPCTKREIDYEQYF
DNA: TGTGCCAGCAGCCCTTGCACCAAACGGGAGATAGACTACGAGCAGTACTTC

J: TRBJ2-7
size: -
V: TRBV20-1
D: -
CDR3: CSARDDYEQYF
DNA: TGCAGTGCTAGGGATGACTACGAGCAGTACTTC

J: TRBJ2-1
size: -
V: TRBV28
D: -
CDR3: CASSVGGTVAEQFF
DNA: TGTGCCAGCAGTGTTGGGGGGACGGTGGCCGAGCAGTTCTTC

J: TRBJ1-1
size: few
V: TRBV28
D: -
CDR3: CASSFRWLEAFF
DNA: TGTGCCAGCAGTTTTAGATGGCTGGAAGCTTTCTTT

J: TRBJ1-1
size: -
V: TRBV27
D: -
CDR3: CASAQSGMNTEAFF
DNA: TGTGCCAGCGCGCAATCGGGAATGAACACTGAAGCTTTCTTT

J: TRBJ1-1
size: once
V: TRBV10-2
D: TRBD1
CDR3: CASSATLQGAVNTEAFF
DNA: TGCGCCAGCAGTGCCACTCTCCAGGGGGCCGTGAACACTGAAGCTTTCTTT

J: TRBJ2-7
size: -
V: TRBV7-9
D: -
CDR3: CASSLGQGNSYEQYF
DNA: TGTGCCAGCAGCTTAGGGCAAGGCAACTCCTACGAGCAGTACTTC

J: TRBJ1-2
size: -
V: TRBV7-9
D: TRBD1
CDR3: CASSSGTGGYGYTF
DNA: TGTGCCAGCAGCTCGGGCACAGGGGGCTATGGCTACACCTTC

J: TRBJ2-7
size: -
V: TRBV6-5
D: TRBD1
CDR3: CASPDRGGYEQYF
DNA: TGTGCCAGTCCCGACAGGGGCGGATACGAGCAGTACTTC

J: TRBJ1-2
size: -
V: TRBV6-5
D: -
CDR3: CASSYSGAGGYTF
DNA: TGTGCCAGCAGTTACTCTGGGGCGGGTGGCTACACCTTC